This TCR beta chain came from a study of blood T cell repertoires in COVID-19. Overall study context: T cells, B-cell-depleted T cells, or PBMCs provided the cDNA or gDNA that served as material.

Profiling relied on immunoSEQ multiplex PCR, and the TCRdb table lists in-frame clones only, not all of them. The data show 150,000 to 200,000 clones, roughly 93% seen once. Germline lookup yields CDR1 SGHRS and CDR2 YFSETQ. V shed 0 bases, J shed 2 bases, and the junction held 6 bases outside the gene matches. This CDR3 is 17 amino acids long. Sample: peripheral blood. V is TRBV5-1 and J is TRBJ2-3; TRBD2 aligns across 10 bases. The origin of this receptor is a woman between 55 and 75 years old with COVID-19, enrolled during active disease. CDR3 coding DNA: TGCGCCAGCAGCTTGGCCTTAGCGGGGGGACTCACAGATACGCAGTATTTT. It specifies CASSLALAGGLTDTQYF.